The subject of this entry is one TCR beta chain. The antigen remains unidentified. With the read ending 3 residues before the CDR3 end, the germline J gene is used to fill in that end. Germline V CDR1 and CDR2: KGHSH, LQKENI. CDR3 length: 15 residues. The trim removed 3 bases at V and 6 bases at J, leaving 6 bases unmatched. The entry originates in a study of T cells in women clearing cervical HPV infection. Study outcomes and limitations: Cases carried less TRBV6-7 than controls: 0.11% versus 0.16%.

Repertoires were generated with immunoSEQ multiplex PCR, while TCRdb's copy carries only in-frame clones and drops some. The sample has 30,000 to 50,000 clones. The material sequenced was blood buffy coat. This clonotype originated in a woman between 18 and 69 years old with a cervical HPV16 infection that either progressed to CIN3+ or cleared (not recorded which). The J gene is TRBJ1-5, the V gene TRBV18; 9 bases fit TRBD1. The CDR3 protein is CASSPAGTGSQPQHF. The part of the CDR3 DNA that was read is TGTGCCAGCTCACCTGCCGGGACAGGGAGTCAGCCC.